The sequence of this TCR beta chain was determined in a study of human T cells and chemical hapten exposure. TCRdb independently ran MiXCR on the RACE reads; one entry per CDR3 protein. There are about 52,000 distinct CDR3 sequences in the sample; approximately 9.9% occur only once, and approximately 1.8% lies in the top ten. Time point of the sample: patch test 1, 2 weeks after DPC sensitization. Documented treatment: therapeutic diphenylcyclopropenone sensitization with weekly scalp DPC. Whole blood, unfractionated, served as the material for total RNA extraction. Patients had alopecia, were aged 18 to 70, and were not pregnant. This CDR3 spans 12 amino acids. Trimming took 8 bases from V and 2 from J; bases not matched to a gene: 1. The germline gives CDR1 MNHEY, CDR2 SVGEGT. Many counts were recorded for this clonotype. The target antigen is unknown. Notes on the study in general: Expanded TCR sets contained significantly more large CDR3 similarity clusters than controls. The donors suffered from alopecia, so their immune response may not match that of healthy people. With DPC sensitization, TCRs exceeding 1 in 1000 frequency showed no change.

The input for sequencing was whole blood, taken in connection with sensitization to the hapten diphenylcyclopropenone (DPC). This sequence joins TRBV6-2 or TRBV6-3 and TRBJ2-3; 7 bases map to TRBD2. This clonotype was obtained from a middle-aged woman with alopecia areata. Some clones in this sample may be carry-over from other donors' samples. CDR3 loop: CASRDYTDTQYF. CDR3 in DNA: TGTGCCAGCCGGGACTACACAGATACGCAGTATTTT.